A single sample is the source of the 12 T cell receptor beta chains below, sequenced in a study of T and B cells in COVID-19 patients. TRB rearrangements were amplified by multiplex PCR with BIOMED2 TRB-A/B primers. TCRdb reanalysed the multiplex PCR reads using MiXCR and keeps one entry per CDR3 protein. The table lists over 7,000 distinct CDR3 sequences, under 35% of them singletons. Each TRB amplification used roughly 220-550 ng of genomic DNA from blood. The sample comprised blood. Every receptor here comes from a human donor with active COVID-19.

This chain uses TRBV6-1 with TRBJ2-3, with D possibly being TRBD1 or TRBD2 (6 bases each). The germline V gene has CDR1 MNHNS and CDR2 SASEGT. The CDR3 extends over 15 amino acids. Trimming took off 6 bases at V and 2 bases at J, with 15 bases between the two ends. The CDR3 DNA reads TGTGCCAGCAGGGGCGGGACACCCCTCACAGATACGCAGTATTTT. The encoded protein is CASRGGTPLTDTQYF.

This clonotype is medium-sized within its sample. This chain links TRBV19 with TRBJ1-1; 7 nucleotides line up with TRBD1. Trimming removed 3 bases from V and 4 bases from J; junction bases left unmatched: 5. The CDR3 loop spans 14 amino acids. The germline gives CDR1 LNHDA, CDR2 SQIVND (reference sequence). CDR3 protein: CASSMSGGGTEAFF. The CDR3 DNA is TGTGCCAGTAGTATGTCAGGGGGTGGCACTGAAGCTTTCTTT.

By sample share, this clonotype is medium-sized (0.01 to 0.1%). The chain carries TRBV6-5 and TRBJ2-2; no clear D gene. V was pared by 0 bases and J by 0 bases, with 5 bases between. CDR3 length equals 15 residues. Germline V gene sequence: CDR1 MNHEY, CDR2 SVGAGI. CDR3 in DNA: TGTGCCAGCAGTTACTCAGTGTCGAACACCGGGGAGCTGTTTTTT. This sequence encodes CASSYSVSNTGELFF.

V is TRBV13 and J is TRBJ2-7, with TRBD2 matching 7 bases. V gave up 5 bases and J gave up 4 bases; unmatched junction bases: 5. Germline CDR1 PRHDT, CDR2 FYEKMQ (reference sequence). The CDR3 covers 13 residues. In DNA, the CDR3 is TGTGCCAGCAGCGTAGAGGGAGGGTACGAGCAGTACTTC. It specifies CASSVEGGYEQYF.

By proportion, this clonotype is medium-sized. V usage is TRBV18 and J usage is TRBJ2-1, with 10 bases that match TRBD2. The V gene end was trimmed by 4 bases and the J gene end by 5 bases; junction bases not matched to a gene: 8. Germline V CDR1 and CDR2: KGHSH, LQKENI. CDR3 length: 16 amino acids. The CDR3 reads CASSRLLAGLDNEQFF. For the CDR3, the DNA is TGTGCCAGCTCACGATTACTAGCGGGGCTCGACAATGAGCAGTTCTTC.

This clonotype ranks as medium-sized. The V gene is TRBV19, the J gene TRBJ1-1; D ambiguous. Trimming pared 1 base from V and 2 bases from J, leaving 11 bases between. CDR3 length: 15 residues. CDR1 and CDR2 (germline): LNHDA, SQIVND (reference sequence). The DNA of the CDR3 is TGTGCCAGTAGTATAGCCAAGACGGGAAACACTGAAGCTTTCTTT. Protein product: CASSIAKTGNTEAFF.

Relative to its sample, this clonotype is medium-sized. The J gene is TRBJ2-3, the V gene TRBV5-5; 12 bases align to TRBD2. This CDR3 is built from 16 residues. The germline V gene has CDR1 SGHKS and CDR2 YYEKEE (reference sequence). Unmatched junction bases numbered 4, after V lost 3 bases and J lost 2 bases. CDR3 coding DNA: TGTGCCAGCAGCTCGGGACTAGCGGGCTCCACAGATACGCAGTATTTT. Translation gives CASSSGLAGSTDTQYF.

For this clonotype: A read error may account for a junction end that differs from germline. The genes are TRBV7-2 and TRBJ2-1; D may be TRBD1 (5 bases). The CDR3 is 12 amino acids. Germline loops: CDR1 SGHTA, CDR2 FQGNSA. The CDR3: CASILGDHEQFF. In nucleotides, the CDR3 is TGTGCCAGCATCTTAGGGGATCATGAGCAGTTCTTC.

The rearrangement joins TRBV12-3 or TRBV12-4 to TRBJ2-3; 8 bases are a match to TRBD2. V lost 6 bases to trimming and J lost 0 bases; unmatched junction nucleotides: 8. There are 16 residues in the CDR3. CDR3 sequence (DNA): TGTGCCAGCAGGAACCGACTAGCGAGTAGCACAGATACGCAGTATTTT. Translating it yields CASRNRLASSTDTQYF.

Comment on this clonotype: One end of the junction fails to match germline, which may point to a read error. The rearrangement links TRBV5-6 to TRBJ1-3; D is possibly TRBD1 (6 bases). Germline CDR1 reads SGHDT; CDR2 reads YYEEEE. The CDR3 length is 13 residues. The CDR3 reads CASSYTGRDTIYF. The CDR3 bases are TGCGCCAGCAGCTATACAGGGAGGGACACCATATATTTT.

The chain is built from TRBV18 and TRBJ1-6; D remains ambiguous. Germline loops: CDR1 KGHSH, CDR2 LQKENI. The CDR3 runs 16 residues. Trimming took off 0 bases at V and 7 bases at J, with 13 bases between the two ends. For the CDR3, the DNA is TGTGCCAGCTCACCACCCGGGCAGTTGAGGAATTCACCCCTCCACTTT. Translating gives CASSPPGQLRNSPLHF. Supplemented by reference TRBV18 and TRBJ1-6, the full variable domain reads NAGVMQNPRHLVRRRGQEARLRCSPMKGHSHVYWYRQLPEEGLKFMVYLQKENIIDESGMPKERFSAEFPKEGPSILRIQQVVRGDSAAYFCASSPPGQLRNSPLHFGNGTRLTVT.

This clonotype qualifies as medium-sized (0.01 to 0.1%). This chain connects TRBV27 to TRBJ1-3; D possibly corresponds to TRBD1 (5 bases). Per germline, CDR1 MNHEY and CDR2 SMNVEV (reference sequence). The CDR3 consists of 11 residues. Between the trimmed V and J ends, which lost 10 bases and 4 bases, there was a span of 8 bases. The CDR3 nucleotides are TGTGCCATTAGGGACGGAAACACCATATATTTT. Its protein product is CAIRDGNTIYF.